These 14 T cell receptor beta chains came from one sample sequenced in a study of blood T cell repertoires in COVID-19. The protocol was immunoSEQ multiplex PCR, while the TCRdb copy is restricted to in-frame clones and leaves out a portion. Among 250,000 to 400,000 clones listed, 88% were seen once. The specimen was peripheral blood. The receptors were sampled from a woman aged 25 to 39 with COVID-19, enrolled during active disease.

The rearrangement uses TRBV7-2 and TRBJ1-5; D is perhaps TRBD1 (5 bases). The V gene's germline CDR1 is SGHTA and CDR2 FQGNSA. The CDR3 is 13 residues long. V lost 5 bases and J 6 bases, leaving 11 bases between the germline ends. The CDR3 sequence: CASSATGAQPQHF. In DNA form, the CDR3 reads TGTGCCAGCAGCGCAACAGGAGCTCAGCCCCAGCATTTT.

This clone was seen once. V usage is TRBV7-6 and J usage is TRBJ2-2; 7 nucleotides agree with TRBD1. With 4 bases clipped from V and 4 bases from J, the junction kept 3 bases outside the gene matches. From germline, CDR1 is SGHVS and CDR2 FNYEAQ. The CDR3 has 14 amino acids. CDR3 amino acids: CASSSTGTTGELFF. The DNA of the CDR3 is TGTGCCAGCAGCTCGACAGGGACCACCGGGGAGCTGTTTTTT.

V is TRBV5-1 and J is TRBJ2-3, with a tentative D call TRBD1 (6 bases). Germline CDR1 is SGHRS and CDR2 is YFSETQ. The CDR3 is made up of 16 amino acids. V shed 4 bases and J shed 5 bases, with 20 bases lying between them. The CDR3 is CASSAGDRSEEDTQYF. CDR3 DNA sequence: TGCGCCAGCAGCGCAGGAGACAGGTCGGAGGAAGATACGCAGTATTTT. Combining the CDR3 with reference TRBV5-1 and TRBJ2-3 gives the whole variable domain KAGVTQTPRYLIKTRGQQVTLSCSPISGHRSVSWYQQTPGQGLQFLFEYFSETQRNKGNFPGRFSGRQFSNSRSEMNVSTLELGDSALYLCASSAGDRSEEDTQYFGPGTRLTVL.

The CDR3 region has the DNA TGTGCCAGCAGGAGGACAGGGGTCAATGAGCAGTTCTTC. This encodes CASRRTGVNEQFF. The chain recombines TRBV2 with TRBJ2-1; 9 bases are shared with TRBD1. Trimming cost V 6 bases and J 6 bases; bases outside gene matches: 3. The CDR3 is 13 amino acids. Germline V gene data show CDR1 as SNHLY and CDR2 as FYNNEI.

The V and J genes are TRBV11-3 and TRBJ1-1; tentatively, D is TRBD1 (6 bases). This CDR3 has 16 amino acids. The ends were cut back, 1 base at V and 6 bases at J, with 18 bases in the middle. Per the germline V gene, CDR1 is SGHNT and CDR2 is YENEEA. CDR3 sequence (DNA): TGTGCCAGCAGCTTAGCGCTGACAGGCCACGGGGCTGAAGCTTTCTTT. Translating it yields CASSLALTGHGAEAFF.

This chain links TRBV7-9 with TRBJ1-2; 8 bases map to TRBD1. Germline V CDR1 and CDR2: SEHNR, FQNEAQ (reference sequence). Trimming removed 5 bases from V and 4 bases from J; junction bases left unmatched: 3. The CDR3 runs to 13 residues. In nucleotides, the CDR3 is TGTGCCAGCAGCCTCGGGACAGGCTATGGCTACACCTTC. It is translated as CASSLGTGYGYTF.

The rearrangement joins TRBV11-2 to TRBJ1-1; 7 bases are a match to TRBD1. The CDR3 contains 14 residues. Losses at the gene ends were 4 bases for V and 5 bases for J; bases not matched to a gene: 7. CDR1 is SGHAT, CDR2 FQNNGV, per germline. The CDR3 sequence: CASSSPSRGTEAFF. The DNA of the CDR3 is TGTGCCAGCAGCTCCCCTAGCAGGGGGACTGAAGCTTTCTTT.

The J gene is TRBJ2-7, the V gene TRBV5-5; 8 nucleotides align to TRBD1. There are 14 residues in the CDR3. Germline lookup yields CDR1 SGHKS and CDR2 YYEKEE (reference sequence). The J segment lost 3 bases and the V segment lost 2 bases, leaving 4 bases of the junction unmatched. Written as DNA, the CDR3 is TGTGCCAGCAGCTTCGGGACAGGAGACTACGAGCAGTACTTC. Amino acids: CASSFGTGDYEQYF. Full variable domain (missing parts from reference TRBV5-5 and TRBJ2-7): DAGVTQSPTHLIKTRGQQVTLRCSPISGHKSVSWYQQVLGQGPQFIFQYYEKEERGRGNFPDRFSARQFPNYSSELNVNALLLGDSALYLCASSFGTGDYEQYFGPGTRLTVT.

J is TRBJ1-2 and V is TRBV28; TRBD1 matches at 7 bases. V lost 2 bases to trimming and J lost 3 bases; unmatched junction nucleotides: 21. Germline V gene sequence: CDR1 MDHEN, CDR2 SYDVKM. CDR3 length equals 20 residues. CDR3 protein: CASSLTIAMRGQRWYYGYTF. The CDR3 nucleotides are TGTGCCAGCAGTTTAACTATTGCTATGAGGGGGCAACGCTGGTACTATGGCTACACCTTC.

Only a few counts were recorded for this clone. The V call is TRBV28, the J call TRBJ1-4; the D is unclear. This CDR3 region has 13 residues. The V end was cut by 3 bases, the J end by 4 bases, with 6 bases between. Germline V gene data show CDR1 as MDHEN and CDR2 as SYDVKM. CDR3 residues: CASSLTINEKLFF. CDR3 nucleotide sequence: TGTGCCAGCAGTTTGACTATTAATGAAAAACTGTTTTTT.

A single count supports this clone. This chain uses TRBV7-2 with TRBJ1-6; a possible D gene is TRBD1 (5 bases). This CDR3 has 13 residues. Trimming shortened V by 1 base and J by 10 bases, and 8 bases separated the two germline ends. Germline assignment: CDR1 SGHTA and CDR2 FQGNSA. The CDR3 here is CASSLVRESPLHF. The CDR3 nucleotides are TGTGCCAGCAGCTTAGTCAGGGAATCACCCCTCCACTTT. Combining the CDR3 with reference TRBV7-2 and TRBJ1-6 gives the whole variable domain GAGVSQSPSNKVTEKGKDVELRCDPISGHTALYWYRQSLGQGLEFLIYFQGNSAPDKSGLPSDRFSAERTGGSVSTLTIQRTQQEDSAVYLCASSLVRESPLHFGNGTRLTVT.

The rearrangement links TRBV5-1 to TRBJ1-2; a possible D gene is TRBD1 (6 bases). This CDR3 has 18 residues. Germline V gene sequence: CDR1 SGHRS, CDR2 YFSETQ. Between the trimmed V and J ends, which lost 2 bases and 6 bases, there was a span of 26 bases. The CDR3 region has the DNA TGCGCCAGCAGCTTCGGCTCCAATTTCCAGGGGAGTCCGGATGGCTACACCTTC. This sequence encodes CASSFGSNFQGSPDGYTF.

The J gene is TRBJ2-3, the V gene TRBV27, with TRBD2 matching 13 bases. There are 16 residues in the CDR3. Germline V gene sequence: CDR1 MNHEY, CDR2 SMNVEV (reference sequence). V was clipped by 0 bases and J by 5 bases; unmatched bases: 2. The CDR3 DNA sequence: TGTGCCAGCAGTTTATCGAGGACTAGCGGGGGAGATACGCAGTATTTT. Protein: CASSLSRTSGGDTQYF.

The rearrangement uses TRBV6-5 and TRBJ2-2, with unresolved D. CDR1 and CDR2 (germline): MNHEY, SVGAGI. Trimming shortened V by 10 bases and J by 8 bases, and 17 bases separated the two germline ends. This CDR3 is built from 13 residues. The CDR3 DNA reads TGTGCCACCTCGCGGCGAAGTCGGGGGGAGCTGTTTTTT. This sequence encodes CATSRRSRGELFF.